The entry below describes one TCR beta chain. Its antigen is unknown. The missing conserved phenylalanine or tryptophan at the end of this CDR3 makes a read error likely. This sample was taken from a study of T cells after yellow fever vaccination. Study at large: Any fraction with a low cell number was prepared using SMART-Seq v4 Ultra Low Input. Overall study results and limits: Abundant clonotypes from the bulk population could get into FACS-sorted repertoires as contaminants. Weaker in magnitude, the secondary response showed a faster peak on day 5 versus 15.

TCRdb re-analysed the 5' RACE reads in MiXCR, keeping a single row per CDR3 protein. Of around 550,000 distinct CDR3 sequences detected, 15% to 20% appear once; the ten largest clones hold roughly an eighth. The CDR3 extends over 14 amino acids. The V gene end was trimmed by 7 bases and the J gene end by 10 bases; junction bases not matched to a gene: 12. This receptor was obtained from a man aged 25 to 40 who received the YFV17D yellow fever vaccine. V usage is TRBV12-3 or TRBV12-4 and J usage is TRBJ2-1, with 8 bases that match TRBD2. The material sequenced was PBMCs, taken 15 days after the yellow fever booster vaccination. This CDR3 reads CASTRRAGGDEQFL. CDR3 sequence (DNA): TGTGCCAGCACCCGCCGGGCGGGAGGTGACGAGCAGTTCCTC.